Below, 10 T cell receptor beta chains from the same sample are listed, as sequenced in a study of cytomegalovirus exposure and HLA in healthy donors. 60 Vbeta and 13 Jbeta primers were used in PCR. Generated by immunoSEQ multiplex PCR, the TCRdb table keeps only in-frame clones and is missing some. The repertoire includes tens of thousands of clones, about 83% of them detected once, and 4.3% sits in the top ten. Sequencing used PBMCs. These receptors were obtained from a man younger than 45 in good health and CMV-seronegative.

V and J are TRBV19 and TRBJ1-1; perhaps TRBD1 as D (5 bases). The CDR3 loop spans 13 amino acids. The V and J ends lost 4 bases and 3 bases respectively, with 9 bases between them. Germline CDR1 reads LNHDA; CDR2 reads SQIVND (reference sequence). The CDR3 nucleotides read TGTGCCAGTAGTAAGGGGTTGCACACTGAAGCTTTCTTT. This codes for CASSKGLHTEAFF.

This CDR3 is CASGADKYEQYF. CDR3 DNA sequence: TGTGCCAGCGGGGCGGACAAGTACGAGCAGTACTTC. The J gene is TRBJ2-7, the V gene TRBV18; D is perhaps TRBD1 (5 bases). The CDR3 is 12 residues long. Germline V lookup: CDR1 KGHSH, CDR2 LQKENI. With 8 bases removed from V and 4 bases from J, the gap between germline ends came to 12 bases.

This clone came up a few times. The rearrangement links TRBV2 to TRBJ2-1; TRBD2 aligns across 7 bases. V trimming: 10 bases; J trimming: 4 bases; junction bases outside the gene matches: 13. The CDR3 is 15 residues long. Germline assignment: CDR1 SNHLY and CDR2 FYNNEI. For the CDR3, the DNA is TGTGCCACCACCCCGTTGGACGGGGGGTACAATGAGCAGTTCTTC. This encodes CATTPLDGGYNEQFF.

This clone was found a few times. This chain's CDR3 is CASSQGSWAYEQYF. As DNA, the CDR3 is TGTGCCAGCAGCCAAGGGTCCTGGGCCTACGAGCAGTACTTC. J is TRBJ2-5 and V is TRBV14; D not certain. The J call is in doubt because the DNA end fits TRBJ2-7 better. This CDR3 comprises 14 residues. Looked up from germline, CDR1 is SGHDN and CDR2 is FVKESK.

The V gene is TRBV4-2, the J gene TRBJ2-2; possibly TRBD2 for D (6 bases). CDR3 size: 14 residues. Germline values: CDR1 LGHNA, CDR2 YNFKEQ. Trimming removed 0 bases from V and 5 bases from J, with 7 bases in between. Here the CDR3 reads CASSQERGTGELFF. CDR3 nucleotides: TGTGCCAGCAGCCAAGAACGGGGGACCGGGGAGCTGTTTTTT.

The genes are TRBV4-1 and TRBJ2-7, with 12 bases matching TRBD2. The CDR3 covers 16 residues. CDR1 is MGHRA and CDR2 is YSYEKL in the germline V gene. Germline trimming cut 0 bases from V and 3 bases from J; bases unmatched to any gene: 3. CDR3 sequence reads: CASSQDILAGGYEQYF. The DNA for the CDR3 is TGCGCCAGCAGCCAAGATATACTAGCGGGGGGCTACGAGCAGTACTTC.

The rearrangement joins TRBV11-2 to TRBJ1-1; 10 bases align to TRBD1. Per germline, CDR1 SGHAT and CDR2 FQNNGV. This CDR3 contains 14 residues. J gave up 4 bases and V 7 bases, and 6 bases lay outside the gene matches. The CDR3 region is CASTLTGGGTEAFF. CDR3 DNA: TGTGCCAGCACCTTGACAGGGGGCGGCACTGAAGCTTTCTTT.

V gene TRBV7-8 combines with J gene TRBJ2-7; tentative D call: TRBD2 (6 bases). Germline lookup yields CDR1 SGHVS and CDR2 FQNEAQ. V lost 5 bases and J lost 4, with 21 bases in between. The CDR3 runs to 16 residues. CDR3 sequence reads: CASSVCKRRAAYEQYF. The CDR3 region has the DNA TGTGCCAGCAGCGTTTGCAAGAGGAGGGCGGCTTACGAGCAGTACTTC.

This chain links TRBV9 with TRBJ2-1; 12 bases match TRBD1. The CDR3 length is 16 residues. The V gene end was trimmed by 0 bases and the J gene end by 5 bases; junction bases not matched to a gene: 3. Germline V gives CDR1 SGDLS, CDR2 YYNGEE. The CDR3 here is CASSVGDRGRDNEQFF. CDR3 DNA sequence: TGTGCCAGCAGCGTAGGGGACAGGGGGCGGGACAATGAGCAGTTCTTC.

CDR3 DNA sequence: TGTGCCAGCAGCCAAGACAGGGGCAATGAGCAGTTCTTC. This translates into CASSQDRGNEQFF. The rearrangement uses TRBV5-4 and TRBJ2-1, with TRBD1 matching over 8 bases. Trimming took 4 bases from V and 6 from J; bases not matched to a gene: 3. Germline V lookup: CDR1 SGHNT, CDR2 YYREEE (reference sequence). The CDR3 has 13 amino acids.